The 2 T cell receptor beta chains in this list originate from one sample, sequenced in a study of T cell repertoires in cytomegalovirus infection. MiXCR, applied by TCRdb to the reads, yields one record per CDR3 protein. This table holds approximately 750,000 distinct CDR3 sequences, roughly a third found once. Sequenced material: PBMCs. The receptors were gathered from a human donor in good health (CMV status not recorded). Some clones in this sample may be carry-over from other donors' samples.

This clonotype was recorded a few times. The rearrangement uses TRBV12-3 or TRBV12-4 and TRBJ2-7; either TRBD1 or TRBD2 may supply D (6 bases each). The V end lost 5 bases, the J end lost 4 bases, and 21 bases lay between the germline ends. CDR3 length: 16 residues. The CDR3 reads CASSLQGGRLPYEQYF. For the CDR3, the DNA is TGTGCCAGCAGTCTACAAGGGGGGCGGCTACCTTACGAGCAGTACTTC.

Comment on this clonotype: A junction end diverges from the germline sequence, so it may reflect a read error. V usage is TRBV7-2 and J usage is TRBJ2-4; D assignment may be TRBD1 or TRBD2 (6 bases each). Germline-derived CDR1 and CDR2 are SGHTA and FQGNSA. The CDR3 contains 16 residues. As DNA, the CDR3 is TGTGCCAGCAGCTCCATCGGGGGCCCAGCCAAAAACATTCCGTACTTC. It specifies CASSSIGGPAKNIPYF. The whole variable domain, remainder taken from reference TRBV7-2 and TRBJ2-4, is GAGVSQSPSNKVTEKGKDVELRCDPISGHTALYWYRQSLGQGLEFLIYFQGNSAPDKSGLPSDRFSAERTGGSVSTLTIQRTQQEDSAVYLCASSSIGGPAKNIPYFGAGTRLSVL.